What follows are 20 T cell receptor beta chains derived from one specimen sequenced in a study of CD8 T cells in Susac syndrome. Reverse transcription of roughly 0.45 to 1 ug RNA used random hexamers. TCRdb passed the immunoSEQ multiplex PCR reads through MiXCR, listing each CDR3 protein once. Among over 350,000 distinct CDR3 sequences, approximately 85% were seen once, and the ten largest hold about 0.12%. The specimen sequenced was CD8+ T cells from PBMCs. The receptors stem from a human donor with multiple sclerosis.

The chain combines TRBV5-1 with TRBJ1-1; no clear D gene. V gave up 0 bases and J gave up 4 bases, with 10 bases separating them. Germline CDR1 reads SGHRS; CDR2 reads YFSETQ. This CDR3 comprises 14 residues. The CDR3 loop reads CASSLESSGTEAFF. The CDR3, as DNA: TGCGCCAGCAGCTTGGAGTCAAGCGGCACTGAAGCTTTCTTT.

The genes are TRBV7-8 and TRBJ2-1, with D unclear. The V gene lost 5 bases and the J gene lost 7 bases, with 18 bases spanning the gap. There are 15 residues in the CDR3. CDR1 SGHVS and CDR2 FQNEAQ come from the germline V gene. CDR3 protein: CASSPSDPRGNEQFF. The CDR3 DNA is TGTGCCAGCAGCCCCTCCGACCCCCGAGGAAATGAGCAGTTCTTC.

This clonotype is a singleton in its sample. Sequence at one end of the junction differs from germline and may be a read error. The chain has TRBV4-1 and TRBJ1-6; D is unclear. Germline V gene lookup returns CDR1 MGHRA and CDR2 YSYEKL. The CDR3 totals 16 residues. This CDR3 reads CASSQLVTEPNLPLHF. DNA for the CDR3: TGCGCCAGCAGCCAACTAGTGACTGAACCAAATTTACCCCTCCACTTT.

This chain uses TRBV15 with TRBJ1-1; TRBD1 aligns across 7 bases. V dropped 5 bases and J dropped 4; count of bases not matched to a gene: 7. The CDR3 contains 14 residues. The germline V gene encodes CDR1 LNHNV and CDR2 YYDKDF (reference sequence). CDR3 DNA: TGTGCCACCAGCGTCGGACAGGAGTTCACTGAAGCTTTCTTT. Protein: CATSVGQEFTEAFF.

The J gene is TRBJ2-3, the V gene TRBV30, with TRBD2 matching over 9 bases. The CDR3 runs 14 residues. Germline V gives CDR1 GTSNPN, CDR2 SVGIG (reference sequence). Losses at the gene ends were 5 bases for V and 3 bases for J; bases not matched to a gene: 6. CDR3 nucleotides: TGTGCCTGGCTCCGAGCGGGGGGTACAGATACGCAGTATTTT. Translation gives CAWLRAGGTDTQYF. Looking up the rest from reference TRBV30 and TRBJ2-3 gives the full variable domain: SQTIHQWPATLVQPVGSPLSLECTVEGTSNPNLYWYRQAAGRGLQLLFYSVGIGQISSEVPQNLSASRPQDRQFILSSKKLLLSDSGFYLCAWLRAGGTDTQYFGPGTRLTVL.

V and J are TRBV28 and TRBJ2-1, with TRBD2 matching over 10 bases. The CDR3 consists of 16 residues. The J segment lost 4 bases and the V segment lost 4 bases, leaving 7 bases of the junction unmatched. Germline V gene data show CDR1 as MDHEN and CDR2 as SYDVKM. CDR3 residues: CASSSASGSNYNEQFF. DNA for the CDR3: TGTGCCAGCAGTTCGGCTAGCGGGAGTAATTACAATGAGCAGTTCTTC.

The chain recombines TRBV5-1 with TRBJ2-1; 8 bases align to TRBD2. The trim removed 1 base at V and 7 bases at J, leaving 7 bases unmatched. Germline V CDR1 and CDR2: SGHRS, YFSETQ. This CDR3 is built from 15 residues. DNA of the CDR3: TGCGCCAGCAGCTTGCTAGGACTAGCCCCAAATGAGCAGTTCTTC. Amino acid sequence: CASSLLGLAPNEQFF.

The chain employs TRBV4-1 and TRBJ1-1; no definite D call. Germline V gene data show CDR1 as MGHRA and CDR2 as YSYEKL. V lost 1 base and J lost 1, with 10 bases in between. The CDR3 runs 15 residues. The CDR3 protein is CASSQANSGNTEAFF. The DNA for the CDR3 is TGCGCCAGCAGCCAAGCCAACTCAGGGAACACTGAAGCTTTCTTT.

The chain uses TRBV3-1 and TRBJ2-1; 10 bases map to TRBD2. V lost 3 bases, J lost 7 bases, and 12 bases stayed unmatched. This CDR3 contains 17 residues. Germline loops: CDR1 LGHDT, CDR2 YNNKEL (reference sequence). The CDR3, as DNA: TGTGCCAGCAGCCACCTTCGAGGGGGACTAGCGTTTAATGAGCAGTTCTTC. It codes for CASSHLRGGLAFNEQFF.

The CDR3 DNA follows: TGTGCCTGGAGTGGAGGCATTGAGACCCAGTACTTC. Protein sequence: CAWSGGIETQYF. This chain links TRBV30 with TRBJ2-5; D is undetermined. Trimming took 1 base from V and 5 from J, leaving 8 bases between them. The CDR3 has 12 amino acids. Germline values: CDR1 GTSNPN, CDR2 SVGIG (reference sequence).

This clonotype appeared once. This sequence joins TRBV19 and TRBJ2-6; D is undetermined. The germline V and J ends were trimmed by 6 bases and 0 bases, with 12 bases remaining between them. Per the germline V gene, CDR1 is LNHDA and CDR2 is SQIVND (reference sequence). The CDR3 is 16 residues long. CDR3 amino acids: CASRIDGYSGANVLTF. CDR3 in DNA: TGTGCCAGTAGGATTGACGGTTACTCTGGGGCCAACGTCCTGACTTTC.

V gene TRBV11-3 combines with J gene TRBJ2-2; D could derive from TRBD1 or TRBD2 (5 bases each). The CDR3 is made up of 16 amino acids. CDR1 and CDR2 (germline): SGHNT, YENEEA. V was pared by 4 bases and J by 1 base, with 13 bases between. Here the CDR3 DNA reads TGTGCCAGCAGCTCCCATGGGGGAAAGAACACCGGGGAGCTGTTTTTT. Translating it yields CASSSHGGKNTGELFF.

This chain connects TRBV4-1 to TRBJ2-1; TRBD2 aligns across 9 bases. Looked up from germline, CDR1 is MGHRA and CDR2 is YSYEKL. V dropped 0 bases and J dropped 8; count of bases not matched to a gene: 14. The CDR3 is 18 amino acids. The CDR3 spells CASSQERGGPVRIDEQFF. The CDR3 DNA reads TGCGCCAGCAGCCAAGAGCGGGGGGGGCCGGTTAGGATCGATGAGCAGTTCTTC.

Turning to this clonotype: Sequence at one end of the junction differs from germline and may be a read error. The chain has TRBV14 and TRBJ2-5; no reliable D call. This CDR3 spans 16 amino acids. Germline CDR1 is SGHDN and CDR2 is FVKESK. The DNA for the CDR3 is TGTGCCAGCAGTCAAGGAACCGCGATCGGTGGAGAGACCCAGTACTTC. It codes for CASSQGTAIGGETQYF. The variable domain in full, completed from reference TRBV14 and TRBJ2-5, reads EAGVTQFPSHSVIEKGQTVTLRCDPISGHDNLYWYRRVMGKEIKFLLHFVKESKQDESGMPNNRFLAERTGGTYSTLKVQPAELEDSGVYFCASSQGTAIGGETQYFGPGTRLLVL.

The rearrangement uses TRBV4-1 and TRBJ2-2; possible D gene TRBD2, 5 bases. The CDR3 totals 17 residues. The V end was cut by 0 bases, the J end by 1 base, with 12 bases between. CDR1 is MGHRA, CDR2 YSYEKL, per germline. CDR3 protein: CASSQDWLAENTGELFF. CDR3 in DNA: TGCGCCAGCAGCCAAGATTGGCTAGCAGAGAACACCGGGGAGCTGTTTTTT.

The V and J genes are TRBV7-9 and TRBJ2-2, with TRBD1 as a possible D gene (6 bases). The CDR3 spans 16 residues. The V gene lost 5 bases and the J gene lost 0 bases, with 13 bases spanning the gap. Germline CDR1 is SEHNR and CDR2 is FQNEAQ (reference sequence). CDR3 nucleotide sequence: TGTGCCAGCAGCCCACCGGGACACCCGAACACCGGGGAGCTGTTTTTT. Protein product: CASSPPGHPNTGELFF.

This clonotype appeared a single time. The V and J genes are TRBV20-1 and TRBJ2-7, with D possibly TRBD1 on 7 matching bases. Trimming took 6 bases from V and 0 from J, leaving 12 bases between them. CDR3 length equals 13 residues. CDR1 and CDR2 (germline): DFQATT, SNEGSKA (reference sequence). CDR3 protein: CSARGESSYEQYF. DNA of the CDR3: TGCAGTGCCAGGGGGGAGAGCTCCTACGAGCAGTACTTC.

This chain uses TRBV5-1 with TRBJ1-3, with D maybe TRBD1 (5 bases). The V end was cut by 6 bases, the J end by 0 bases, with 13 bases between. CDR1 is SGHRS, CDR2 YFSETQ, per germline. This CDR3 has 15 amino acids. CDR3 sequence (DNA): TGCGCCAGCACCTTCGACAGTGGCTCTGGAAACACCATATATTTT. Its translation: CASTFDSGSGNTIYF.

The gene calls are TRBV24-1 and TRBJ2-3, with D tentatively TRBD2 (5 bases). V was pared by 2 bases and J by 0 bases, with 5 bases between. The germline CDR1 and CDR2 sequences are KGHDR and SFDVKD. This CDR3 spans 14 amino acids. For the CDR3, the DNA is TGTGCCACCAGTGATTCGGGAAGCACAGATACGCAGTATTTT. Protein sequence: CATSDSGSTDTQYF.

This rearrangement joins TRBV11-2 to TRBJ2-7, with no clear D. Germline V gene lookup returns CDR1 SGHAT and CDR2 FQNNGV. V was pared by 6 bases and J by 0 bases, with 18 bases between. The CDR3 is made up of 16 amino acids. Written as DNA, the CDR3 is TGTGCCAGCAGTAGGTGGGATAGGTACGGCTCCTACGAGCAGTACTTC. Translating it yields CASSRWDRYGSYEQYF.